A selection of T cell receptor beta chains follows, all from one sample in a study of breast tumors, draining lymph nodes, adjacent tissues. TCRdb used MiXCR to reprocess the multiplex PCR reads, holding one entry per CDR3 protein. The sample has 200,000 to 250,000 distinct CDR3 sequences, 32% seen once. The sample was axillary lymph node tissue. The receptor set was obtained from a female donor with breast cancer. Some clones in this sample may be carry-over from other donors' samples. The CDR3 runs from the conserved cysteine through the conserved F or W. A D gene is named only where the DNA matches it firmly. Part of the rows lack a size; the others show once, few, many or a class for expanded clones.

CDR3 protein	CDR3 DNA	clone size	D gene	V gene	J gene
CASSPSSGYGNEQFF	TGCGCCAGCAGCCCTTCTAGCGGGTATGGTAATGAGCAGTTCTTC	many	TRBD2	TRBV4-1	TRBJ2-1
CASNPAGPTDTQYF	TGTGCCAGTAACCCAGCGGGCCCCACAGATACGCAGTATTTT	NA	NA	TRBV12-3/TRBV12-4	TRBJ2-3
CASSLSPQGNTEAFF	TGTGCCAGCAGCTTAAGCCCCCAGGGGAACACTGAAGCTTTCTTT	NA	NA	TRBV11-2	TRBJ1-1
CASTTGLAGAYEQYF	TGTGCCAGCACCACGGGACTAGCGGGAGCCTACGAGCAGTACTTC	many	TRBD2	TRBV6-6	TRBJ2-7
CASSLERGRWEKLFF	TGTGCCAGCAGTCTTGAACGAGGGCGTTGGGAAAAACTGTTTTTT	many	NA	TRBV6-1	TRBJ1-4
CASSRWDGTSYEQYF	TGTGCCAGCAGCCGCTGGGACGGGACCTCCTACGAGCAGTACTTC	many	NA	TRBV4-2	TRBJ2-7
CASSYGREVSDTQYF	TGTGCCAGCAGTTATGGCAGGGAGGTTTCAGATACGCAGTATTTT	many	NA	TRBV6-5	TRBJ2-3
CASLAPAGNTGELFF	TGTGCCAGCTTGGCCCCAGCGGGAAACACCGGGGAGCTGTTTTTT	NA	TRBD2	TRBV28	TRBJ2-2
CASSQVSGFGGYTF	TGCGCCAGCAGCCAAGTTTCAGGGTTCGGGGGCTACACCTTC	many	NA	TRBV4-1	TRBJ1-2
CASSDLRDGKLFF	TGTGCCAGCAGTGACCTCAGGGACGGAAAACTGTTTTTT	NA	NA	TRBV6-6	TRBJ1-4
CASSEEAGGSRDTQYF	TGTGCCAGCAGCGAGGAGGCGGGAGGGTCCCGGGATACGCAGTATTTT	many	TRBD2	TRBV9	TRBJ2-3
CSARETDREGHGYTF	TGCAGTGCTAGAGAAACGGACAGGGAAGGACATGGCTACACCTTC	many	TRBD1	TRBV20-1	TRBJ1-2
CASSQDGLPRDGPGLKLFF	TGCGCCAGCAGCCAAGACGGTTTACCCAGGGACGGCCCAGGATTAAAACTGTTTTTT	many	NA	TRBV4-1	TRBJ1-4
CSARDYSHNEQFF	TGCAGTGCTAGGGACTATTCCCACAATGAGCAGTTCTTC	many	NA	TRBV20-1	TRBJ2-1
CASSSTKGGNQPQHF	TGTGCCAGTAGCTCGACCAAGGGTGGCAATCAGCCCCAGCATTTT	many	NA	TRBV19	TRBJ1-5
CSARRLLAPSSYNEQFF	TGCAGTGCTAGGAGACTACTAGCTCCGAGCTCCTACAATGAGCAGTTCTTC	many	NA	TRBV20-1	TRBJ2-1
CASGGGTGDSYEQYF	TGTGCCAGCGGGGGCGGGACAGGAGACTCCTACGAGCAGTACTTC	many	TRBD1	TRBV6-6	TRBJ2-7
CASSQRTAPTGELFF	TGTGCCAGCAGCCAGCGGACAGCTCCTACCGGGGAGCTGTTTTTT	few	NA	TRBV5-4	TRBJ2-2
CSARRGALTPDTQYF	TGCAGTGCTAGAAGGGGGGCACTCACTCCAGATACGCAGTATTTT	many	NA	TRBV20-1	TRBJ2-3
CASSPTSGTDTQYF	TGTGCTAGCAGCCCGACTAGCGGCACAGATACGCAGTATTTT	NA	TRBD2	TRBV7-7	TRBJ2-3
CASSALNEQFF	TGTGCCAGCAGCGCCCTCAATGAGCAGTTCTTC	many	NA	TRBV9	TRBJ2-1
CATSILRTGSEKLFF	TGTGCCACCAGCATACTCCGCACAGGGAGCGAAAAACTGTTTTTT	NA	NA	TRBV15	TRBJ1-4
CSARDPGRGYGYTF	TGCAGTGCTAGAGATCCCGGGAGGGGCTATGGCTACACCTTC	many	NA	TRBV20-1	TRBJ1-2
CASSYQAGGPGEQYF	TGTGCCAGCAGTTATCAAGCGGGAGGGCCGGGAGAGCAGTACTTC	NA	TRBD2	TRBV6-5	TRBJ2-7
CASSLKAGGQGEQYF	TGTGCCAGCAGCTTAAAAGCGGGAGGGCAGGGCGAGCAGTACTTC	many	TRBD2	TRBV7-3	TRBJ2-7
CASSPDNYGYTF	TGTGCCAGCTCACCCGATAACTATGGCTACACCTTC	NA	NA	TRBV18	TRBJ1-2
CASSQERGGSGNIQYF	TGCGCCAGCAGCCAAGAGCGGGGCGGGAGTGGAAACATTCAGTACTTC	few	TRBD2	TRBV4-1	TRBJ2-4
CASSFGSPSGKLFF	TGTGCCAGCAGCTTTGGCAGTCCCTCTGGAAAACTGTTTTTT	NA	NA	TRBV5-5	TRBJ1-4
CASRTSDTDTQYF	TGCGCCAGCAGGACTAGCGACACAGATACGCAGTATTTT	many	TRBD2	TRBV5-1	TRBJ2-3
CSASAGTALSSYNSPLHF	TGCAGTGCTAGTGCCGGGACAGCCTTAAGCTCCTATAATTCACCCCTCCACTTT	many	TRBD1	TRBV20-1	TRBJ1-6
CASRGDRGSTGELFF	TGTGCCAGCAGGGGGGACAGGGGATCCACCGGGGAGCTGTTTTTT	NA	TRBD1	TRBV2	TRBJ2-2
CASSGDSGAQETQYF	TGTGCCAGCAGCGGGGACTCTGGGGCCCAAGAGACCCAGTACTTC	NA	NA	TRBV5-5	TRBJ2-5